This T cell receptor beta chain originates from a study of identical twins. Each CDR3 protein gets one entry after TCRdb re-called the 5' RACE reads with MiXCR. The sample lists about 520,000 distinct CDR3 sequences; approximately 22% were seen once. Whole-study results and caveats: Donors were not followed over many years; analysis was cross-sectional. Recombination models fit unrelated individuals' TCR alpha sharing but underestimated twins'.

The V gene's germline CDR1 is SGHRS and CDR2 YFSETQ. The V end lost 2 bases, the J end lost 7 bases, and 19 bases lay between the germline ends. The CDR3 has 15 residues. This clonotype was counted between two and nine times. Its cognate antigen is unknown. Healthy Caucasians made up all donors. The same sample was also used in a study of T cells expressing NK-cell markers. As that report states: A range of about 1.0-8% of CD8+ T cells consisted of dominant NKG2C+ clonotypes in about six donors.

The source material was CD4+ T cells sorted from blood. The sequence was collected from a woman under 30 in good health. V usage is TRBV5-1 and J usage is TRBJ2-7; D assignment may be TRBD1 or TRBD2 (5 bases each). CDR3 residues: CASSLDGRAREEQYF. The CDR3 DNA is TGCGCCAGCAGCTTAGACGGCAGGGCCAGGGAGGAGCAGTACTTC.